This T cell receptor beta chain was recorded in a study of breast tumors, draining lymph nodes, adjacent tissues. Study outcomes and limitations: Findings are consistent with lymph node origin and intratumoral expansion of most tumor T cells. Tumor T cell lymph node origin was a supported hypothesis, not proven. Tumor TCR diversity was below lymph nodes but above nontumor tissue. Luminal-like breast cancer showed significantly greater tumor-nontumor repertoire similarity than basal-like breast cancer did.

This clonotype was observed at least ten times. What it binds is not known. Axillary draining lymph nodes of breast cancer patients supplied the node samples. Trimming removed 7 bases at V and 3 bases at J, with 13 bases between. The CDR3 is 13 residues long. Germline CDR1 SNHLY, CDR2 FYNNEI. Each CDR3 protein gets one entry after TCRdb re-called the multiplex PCR reads with MiXCR. The table has 90,000 to 120,000 distinct CDR3 sequences, over 20% seen once. The rearrangement uses TRBV2 and TRBJ2-7; D gene uncertain. Sequencing was done on a sample of axillary lymph node tissue. The source of this sequence is a female donor with breast cancer. Some clones in this sample may be carry-over from other donors' samples. CDR3 loop: CASKDAGLYEQYF. CDR3 DNA: TGTGCCAGCAAAGATGCTGGTCTCTACGAGCAGTACTTC. The complete variable domain, with remaining parts taken from reference TRBV2 and TRBJ2-7, reads EPEVTQTPSHQVTQMGQEVILRCVPISNHLYFYWYRQILGQKVEFLVSFYNNEISEKSEIFDDQFSVERPDGSNFTLKIRSTKLEDSAMYFCASKDAGLYEQYFGPGTRLTVT.